The 19 T cell receptor beta chains reported below all come from one sample, sequenced in a study of shared clonotypes between healthy human individuals (dated by TCRdb to the early 2020s). Library method: the immunoSEQ multiplex PCR assay. The clones in this table, taken by TCRdb from immuneACCESS, are in-frame only. Not every clone is retained; where verified, under half of the shortfall comes from an unresolved V gene, and the cause of the rest is unknown. The sample contains some 690,000 clones, 80% to 95% of them found a single time. The ten top clones hold about a third of the sample. The specimen was memory CD8+ T cells from PBMCs. The cell subset or site label, as the study defines it: CD45RO+ cells pooled with CCR7-negative TemRA cells. Receptors originate from a man aged 18 to 29 in good health. Some clones in this sample may be carry-over from other donors' samples.

The gene calls are TRBV27 and TRBJ2-7, with 7 bases matching TRBD1. This CDR3 contains 14 residues. Trimming removed 6 bases from V and 4 bases from J; junction bases left unmatched: 9. Germline CDR1 is MNHEY and CDR2 is SMNVEV (reference sequence). CDR3 sequence (DNA): TGTGCCAGCAGCCCACAGGGGAAAGGATACGAGCAGTACTTC. It yields the protein CASSPQGKGYEQYF.

The rearrangement joins TRBV5-6 to TRBJ2-7; 8 nucleotides match TRBD1. Germline-derived CDR1 and CDR2 are SGHDT and YYEEEE. Germline trimming cut 4 bases from V and 3 bases from J; bases unmatched to any gene: 9. The CDR3 is 15 residues long. CDR3 in DNA: TGTGCCAGCAGCATAGGACAGGGAATCTTCTACGAGCAGTACTTC. Translating it yields CASSIGQGIFYEQYF.

The chain is built from TRBV28 and TRBJ2-5; D is unclear. The CDR3 is 13 residues long. Trimming removed 6 bases at V and 1 base at J, with 9 bases between. The germline V gene has CDR1 MDHEN and CDR2 SYDVKM. CDR3 amino acids: CASSDRAQETQYF. Here the CDR3 DNA reads TGTGCCAGCAGCGACCGGGCCCAAGAGACCCAGTACTTC. The full variable domain, its missing parts supplied by reference TRBV28 and TRBJ2-5, is DVKVTQSSRYLVKRTGEKVFLECVQDMDHENMFWYRQDPGLGLRLIYFSYDVKMKEKGDIPEGYSVSREKKERFSLILESASTNQTSMYLCASSDRAQETQYFGPGTRLLVL.

This clone was found a few times. The chain recombines TRBV19 with TRBJ1-5, with D perhaps TRBD1 (5 bases). Germline loops: CDR1 LNHDA, CDR2 SQIVND (reference sequence). This CDR3 region has 13 residues. Trimming removed 5 bases at V and 4 bases at J, with 9 bases between. CDR3 region: CASSLGTNQPQHF. The CDR3 DNA reads TGTGCCAGTAGTTTGGGGACTAATCAGCCCCAGCATTTT.

This chain links TRBV4-1 with TRBJ2-5; 8 positions match TRBD1. The germline CDR1 and CDR2 sequences are MGHRA and YSYEKL. The trim removed 4 bases at V and 4 bases at J, leaving 8 bases unmatched. The CDR3 has 15 residues. The CDR3 nucleotides are TGCGCCAGCAGCCTCGCGCAGGGGGCTATAGAGACCCAGTACTTC. Protein product: CASSLAQGAIETQYF.

This clone is a singleton in its sample. The V gene is TRBV10-2, the J gene TRBJ1-5; the D gene is possibly TRBD1 (6 bases). Trimming cost V 11 bases and J 0 bases, with 26 bases left between them. The germline gives CDR1 WSHSY, CDR2 SAAADI. The CDR3 is 18 residues long. The CDR3: CALQWWGHLNYSNQPQHF. In DNA form, the CDR3 reads TGCGCCCTCCAGTGGTGGGGACACCTGAATTATAGCAATCAGCCCCAGCATTTT.

This chain connects TRBV29-1 to TRBJ1-2; the D is unclear. V shed 5 bases and J shed 5 bases, with 9 bases lying between them. The germline V gene has CDR1 SQVTM and CDR2 ANQGSEA. This CDR3 contains 11 residues. This CDR3 reads CSVPDGYGYTF. DNA of the CDR3: TGCAGCGTTCCTGACGGTTATGGCTACACCTTC.

Written as DNA, the CDR3 is TGCGCCAGCAGCTTGGTAGGGGGATGGTCCTACAATGAGCAGTTCTTC. Translation: CASSLVGGWSYNEQFF. The V and J genes are TRBV5-1 and TRBJ2-1; D possibly corresponds to TRBD1 (6 bases). V lost 0 bases, J lost 1 base, and 11 bases lay in between. Per germline, CDR1 SGHRS and CDR2 YFSETQ. This CDR3 comprises 16 residues.

The chain employs TRBV7-3 and TRBJ2-2; 9 nucleotides agree with TRBD2. J gave up 6 bases and V 5 bases, and 13 bases lay outside the gene matches. Germline-derived CDR1 and CDR2 are SGHTA and FQGTGA. This CDR3 is built from 17 residues. Here the CDR3 reads CASSPSAGGGRAGELFF. For the CDR3, the DNA is TGTGCCAGCAGCCCCTCAGCGGGAGGAGGAAGGGCCGGGGAGCTGTTTTTT.

The CDR3 DNA sequence: TGCGCCAGCAGCTTTGGTACGGGAGGGACCTACGAGCAGTACTTC. Translation gives CASSFGTGGTYEQYF. This chain joins TRBV5-1 and TRBJ2-7; 8 positions agree with TRBD2. The junction had 6 bases not matched to a gene; V was cut back by 2 bases and J by 2 bases. The CDR3 loop spans 15 amino acids. CDR1 is SGHRS, CDR2 YFSETQ, per germline.

V usage is TRBV9 and J usage is TRBJ2-1; D gene ambiguous. The CDR3 runs to 15 residues. Germline CDR1 SGDLS, CDR2 YYNGEE. Trimming shortened V by 4 bases and J by 3 bases, and 14 bases separated the two germline ends. For the CDR3, the DNA is TGTGCCAGCAGCCCTCAGGCCGTTTACTACAATGAGCAGTTCTTC. Translating gives CASSPQAVYYNEQFF.

The V gene is TRBV6-5, the J gene TRBJ1-5, with 7 bases aligning to TRBD1. J lost 7 bases, V lost 6 bases, and 9 bases had no gene match. The CDR3 extends over 14 amino acids. Per the germline V gene, CDR1 is MNHEY and CDR2 is SVGAGI. In DNA, the CDR3 is TGTGCCAGCAGCCCCACAGGGGTTGGCCAGCCCCAGCATTTT. Translation gives CASSPTGVGQPQHF.

This clone was recorded once. This rearrangement joins TRBV27 to TRBJ2-7; a possible D gene is TRBD2 (6 bases). The V end lost 5 bases, the J end lost 3 bases, and 17 bases lay between the germline ends. Germline V gene data show CDR1 as MNHEY and CDR2 as SMNVEV (reference sequence). The CDR3 extends over 15 amino acids. CDR3 nucleotide sequence: TGTGCCAGCAGTCACCGGGACTTAGGTGACTACGAGCAGTACTTC. It yields the protein CASSHRDLGDYEQYF.

CDR3 in amino acids: CASSEPRTEPLENTDTQYF. In nucleotides, the CDR3 is TGTGCCAGCAGCGAGCCCCGGACAGAACCCTTAGAGAACACAGATACGCAGTATTTT. This chain links TRBV9 with TRBJ2-3; possibly TRBD1 for D (6 bases). Trimming removed 3 bases from V and 2 bases from J, with 25 bases in between. The CDR3 loop spans 19 amino acids. The germline V gene encodes CDR1 SGDLS and CDR2 YYNGEE.

This CDR3 is CASSPAANYHSFYEQYF. In DNA, the CDR3 is TGTGCCAGCAGCCCCGCGGCGAATTACCACTCCTTTTACGAGCAGTACTTC. The chain joins TRBV7-8 to TRBJ2-7; D is unresolved. Germline CDR1 SGHVS, CDR2 FQNEAQ. The CDR3 contains 17 residues. V lost 5 bases and J lost 4, with 24 bases in between.

The count of this clone is one. The chain uses TRBV5-1 and TRBJ2-7; maybe TRBD2 (6 bases). From germline, CDR1 is SGHRS and CDR2 YFSETQ. The CDR3 length is 14 residues. V lost 9 bases to trimming and J lost 3 bases, with 19 bases between them. The chain's CDR3 is CATGDGRGFYEQYF. DNA for the CDR3: TGCGCCACCGGAGACGGGAGAGGATTCTACGAGCAGTACTTC.

The chain combines TRBV27 with TRBJ1-1, with 7 bases lining up with TRBD1. The CDR3 totals 13 residues. V was pared by 5 bases and J by 8 bases, with 8 bases of the junction left unmatched. Germline V gene sequence: CDR1 MNHEY, CDR2 SMNVEV (reference sequence). DNA for the CDR3: TGTGCCAGCAGTGGACGACAGGGCCAAGAAGCTTTCTTT. It specifies CASSGRQGQEAFF.

V usage is TRBV7-9 and J usage is TRBJ2-1, with 8 nucleotides matching TRBD1. V shed 5 bases, J shed 7 bases, and the junction held 10 bases outside the gene matches. The CDR3 has 15 amino acids. The germline gives CDR1 SEHNR, CDR2 FQNEAQ (reference sequence). CDR3 bases: TGTGCCAGCAGCCCAAGACAGGGGACCCGAAATGAGCAGTTCTTC. This encodes CASSPRQGTRNEQFF.

The J gene is TRBJ2-7, the V gene TRBV5-1; the match to TRBD1 covers 10 bases. There are 15 residues in the CDR3. Germline CDR1 is SGHRS and CDR2 is YFSETQ. The J segment lost 0 bases and the V segment lost 2 bases, leaving 2 bases of the junction unmatched. The chain's CDR3 is CASSFWDRGSYEQYF. DNA of the CDR3: TGCGCCAGCAGCTTCTGGGACAGGGGCTCCTACGAGCAGTACTTC.